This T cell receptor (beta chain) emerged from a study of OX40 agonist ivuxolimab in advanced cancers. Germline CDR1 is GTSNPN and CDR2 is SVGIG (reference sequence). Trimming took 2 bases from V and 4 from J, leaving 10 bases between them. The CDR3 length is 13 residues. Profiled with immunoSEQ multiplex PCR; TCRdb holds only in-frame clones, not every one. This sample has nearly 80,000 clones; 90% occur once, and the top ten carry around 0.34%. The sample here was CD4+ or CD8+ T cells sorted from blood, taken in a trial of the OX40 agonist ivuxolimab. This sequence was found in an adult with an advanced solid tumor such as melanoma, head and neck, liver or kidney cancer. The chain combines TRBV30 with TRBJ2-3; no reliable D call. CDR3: CAWSKVWPDTQYF. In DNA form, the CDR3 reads TGTGCCTGGAGTAAGGTATGGCCAGATACGCAGTATTTT.